This T cell receptor (beta chain) was observed in a study of T cell responses to AZD1222 COVID-19 vaccine. Notes on the study in general: The sample set comprised mostly white British donors with more females, and clonal diversity was possibly underestimated. Repertoires in all cases were sampled only once the peak T cell response had passed. Only 6 or 7 AZD1222 recipients tested seropositive at baseline. Spike-specific TCR breadth and depth grew following two AZD1222 doses.

CDR1 MNHEY and CDR2 SVGEGT come from the germline V gene. This CDR3 is 13 amino acids long. Trimming removed 6 bases from V and 0 bases from J, with 8 bases in between. TCRdb's table, derived via immunoSEQ multiplex PCR, lists solely in-frame clones and lacks some. The sample has 95,000 to 150,000 clones, roughly 87% seen once. As to this clone: Its antigen remains unknown.

V and J are TRBV6-2 or TRBV6-3 and TRBJ1-2; maybe TRBD1 (5 bases). The receptor's source is an adult in good health. Here the sequenced sample was peripheral blood, taken on day 0 of AZD1222 vaccination. CDR3 protein: CASSLTANYGYTF. The CDR3 DNA reads TGTGCCAGCAGCTTGACAGCTAACTATGGCTACACCTTC.